This paragraph covers one T cell receptor (beta chain) sequence. These data belong to a study of technical replicates of blood from a few donors. Profiling relied on immunoSEQ multiplex PCR, and the TCRdb table lists in-frame clones only, not all of them. Among 70,000 or so clones, around 92% were seen once, and the ten largest hold less than 0.5%. Germline loops: CDR1 MNHEY, CDR2 SVGAGI. This CDR3 spans 12 amino acids. Trimming took off 7 bases at V and 6 bases at J, with 9 bases between the two ends. The material sequenced was T cells isolated from PBMCs. The V call is TRBV6-5, the J call TRBJ2-2; D gene unclear. The clonotype comes from a human donor in good health. CDR3 bases: TGTGCCAGCATCGGCGGTCCCGGGGAGCTGTTTTTT. Translating it yields CASIGGPGELFF.